This T cell receptor (beta chain) was recovered during a study of shared clonotypes between healthy human individuals. CDR1 and CDR2 from the germline V gene are SGHRS and YFSETQ. Trimming stripped 0 bases from V and 0 bases from J, with 7 bases between. This CDR3 has 15 residues. The protocol was immunoSEQ multiplex PCR, while the TCRdb copy is restricted to in-frame clones and leaves out a portion. The sample holds more than 2,000,000 clones, approximately 95% seen once. Turning to this clone: Antigen unknown. Within the sample, other DNA sequences also encode this same CDR3.

Regarding the study as a whole: An expected dependence of interdonor clonotype sharing on sequencing depth was noted.

The chain joins TRBV5-1 to TRBJ1-3; no reliable D call. Sequencing input: naive CD4+ T cells from PBMCs. Sample subset: CD45RA+ positively selected. The clonotype was recovered from a man aged 18-30 years in good health. Some clones in this sample may be carry-over from other donors' samples. In DNA, the CDR3 is TGCGCCAGCAGCTTGGACACCAGCTCTGGAAACACCATATATTTT. Its protein product is CASSLDTSSGNTIYF. Based on the CDR3 plus reference TRBV5-1 and TRBJ1-3, the full variable domain is KAGVTQTPRYLIKTRGQQVTLSCSPISGHRSVSWYQQTPGQGLQFLFEYFSETQRNKGNFPGRFSGRQFSNSRSEMNVSTLELGDSALYLCASSLDTSSGNTIYFGEGSWLTVV.